This TCR beta chain was documented in a study of T cells in Graves' hyperthyroidism and ophthalmopathy. Uncontrolled infection, other autoimmune disease, pregnancy and lactation each barred patients from inclusion. V gave up 7 bases and J gave up 8 bases, with 15 bases separating them. The CDR3 has 14 residues. Germline values: CDR1 LNHDA, CDR2 SQIVND (reference sequence). Authors of the study amplified TCR beta CDR3 regions from RNA transcripts. A first-round RT-PCR of the TCR CDR3 used the HTBI primer set. TCRdb used MiXCR to reprocess the multiplex PCR reads, holding one entry per CDR3 protein. The table lists some 400,000 distinct CDR3 sequences, 15% to 20% of them singletons.

The source is a woman between 18 and 30 years old with Graves' hyperthyroidism. The sample consisted of blood. J is TRBJ1-6 and V is TRBV19; D gene ambiguous. In DNA, the CDR3 is TGTGCCAGTAAGGACCCTTGGCAAGATTCACCCCTCCACTTT. It specifies CASKDPWQDSPLHF.